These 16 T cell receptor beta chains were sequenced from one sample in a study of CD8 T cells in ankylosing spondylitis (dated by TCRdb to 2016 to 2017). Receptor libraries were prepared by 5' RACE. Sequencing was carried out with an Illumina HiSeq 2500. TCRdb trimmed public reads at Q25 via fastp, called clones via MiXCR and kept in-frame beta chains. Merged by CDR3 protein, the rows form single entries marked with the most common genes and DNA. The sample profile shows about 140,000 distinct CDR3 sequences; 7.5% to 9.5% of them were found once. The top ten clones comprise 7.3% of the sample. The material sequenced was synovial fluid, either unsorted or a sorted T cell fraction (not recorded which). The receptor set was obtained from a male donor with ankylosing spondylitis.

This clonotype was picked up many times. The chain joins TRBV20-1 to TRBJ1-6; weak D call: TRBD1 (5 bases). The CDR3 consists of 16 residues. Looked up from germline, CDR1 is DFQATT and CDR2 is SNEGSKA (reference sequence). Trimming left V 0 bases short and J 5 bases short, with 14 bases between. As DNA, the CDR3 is TGCAGTGCTAGAGATTGGTCAGGGCACGATAATTCACCCCTCCACTTT. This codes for CSARDWSGHDNSPLHF.

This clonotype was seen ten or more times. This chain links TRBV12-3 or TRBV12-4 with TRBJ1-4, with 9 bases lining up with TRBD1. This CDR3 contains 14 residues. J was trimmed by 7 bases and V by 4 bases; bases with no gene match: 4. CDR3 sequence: CASSSTDRGEKLFF. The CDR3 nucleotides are TGTGCCAGCAGTTCCACGGACAGGGGTGAAAAACTGTTTTTT.

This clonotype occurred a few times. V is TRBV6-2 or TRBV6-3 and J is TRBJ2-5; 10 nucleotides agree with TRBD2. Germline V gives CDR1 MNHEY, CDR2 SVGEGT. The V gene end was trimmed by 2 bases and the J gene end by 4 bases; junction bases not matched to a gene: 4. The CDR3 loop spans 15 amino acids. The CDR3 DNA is TGTGCCAGCAGTTACCCGCTAGCGGGAGCAGAGACCCAGTACTTC. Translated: CASSYPLAGAETQYF.

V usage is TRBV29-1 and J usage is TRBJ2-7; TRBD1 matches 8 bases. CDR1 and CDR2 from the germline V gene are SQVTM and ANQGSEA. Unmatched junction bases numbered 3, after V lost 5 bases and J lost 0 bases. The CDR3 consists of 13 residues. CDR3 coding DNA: TGCAGCGTTCTTGACAGGGGCTCCTACGAGCAGTACTTC. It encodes CSVLDRGSYEQYF.

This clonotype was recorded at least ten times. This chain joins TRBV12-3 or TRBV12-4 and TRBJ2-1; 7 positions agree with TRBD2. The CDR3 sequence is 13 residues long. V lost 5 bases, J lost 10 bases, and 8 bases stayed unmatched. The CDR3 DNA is TGTGCCAGCAGTCTGAACCCTAGCGGAGAGCAGTTCTTC. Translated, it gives CASSLNPSGEQFF.

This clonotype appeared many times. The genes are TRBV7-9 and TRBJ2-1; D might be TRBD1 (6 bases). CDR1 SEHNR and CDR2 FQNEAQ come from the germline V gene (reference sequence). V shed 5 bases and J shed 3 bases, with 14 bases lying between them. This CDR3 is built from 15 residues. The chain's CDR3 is CASSLSRGGYNEQFF. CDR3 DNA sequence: TGTGCCAGCAGCCTTAGCAGGGGCGGCTACAATGAGCAGTTCTTC.

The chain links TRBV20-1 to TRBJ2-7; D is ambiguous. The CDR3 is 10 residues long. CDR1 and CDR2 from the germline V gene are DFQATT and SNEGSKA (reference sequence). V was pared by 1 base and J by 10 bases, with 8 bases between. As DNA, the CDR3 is TGCAGTGCTAGAGCAGTCTATCAGTACTTC. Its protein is CSARAVYQYF.

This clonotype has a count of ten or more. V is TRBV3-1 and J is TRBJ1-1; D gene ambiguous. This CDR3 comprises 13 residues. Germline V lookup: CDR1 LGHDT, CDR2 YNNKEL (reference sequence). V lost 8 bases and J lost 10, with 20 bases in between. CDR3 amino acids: CASGYQTGLGAFF. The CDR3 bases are TGTGCCAGCGGATATCAAACCGGACTGGGAGCTTTCTTT.

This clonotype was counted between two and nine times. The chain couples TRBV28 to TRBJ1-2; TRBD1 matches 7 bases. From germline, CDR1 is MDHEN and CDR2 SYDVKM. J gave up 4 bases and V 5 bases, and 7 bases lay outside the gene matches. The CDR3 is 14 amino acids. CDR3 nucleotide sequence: TGTGCCAGCAGTATCCTGCGGGACAGCTATGGCTACACCTTC. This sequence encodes CASSILRDSYGYTF.

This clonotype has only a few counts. Here the CDR3 DNA reads TGTGCCAGCAGCCTCCACGGGGGAAATACAGCCTACGAGCAGTACTTC. It is translated as CASSLHGGNTAYEQYF. This sequence joins TRBV6-2 or TRBV6-3 and TRBJ2-7, with D possibly matching TRBD2 (6 bases). V was cut by 6 bases and J by 2 bases, with 20 bases left in between. CDR1 and CDR2 from the germline V gene are MNHEY and SVGEGT. The CDR3 sequence is 16 residues long.

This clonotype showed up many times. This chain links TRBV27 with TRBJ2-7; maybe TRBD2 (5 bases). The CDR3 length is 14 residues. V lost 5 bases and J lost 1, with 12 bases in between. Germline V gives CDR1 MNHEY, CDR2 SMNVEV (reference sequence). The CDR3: CASSPIGDSYEQYF. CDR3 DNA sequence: TGTGCCAGCAGTCCGATCGGGGATTCCTACGAGCAGTACTTC.

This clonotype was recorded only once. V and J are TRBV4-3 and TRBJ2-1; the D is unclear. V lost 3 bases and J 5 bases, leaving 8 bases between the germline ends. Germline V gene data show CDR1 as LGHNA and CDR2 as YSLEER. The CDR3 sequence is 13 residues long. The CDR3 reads CASSQAQNNEQFF. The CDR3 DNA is TGCGCCAGCAGCCAGGCACAAAACAATGAGCAGTTCTTC.

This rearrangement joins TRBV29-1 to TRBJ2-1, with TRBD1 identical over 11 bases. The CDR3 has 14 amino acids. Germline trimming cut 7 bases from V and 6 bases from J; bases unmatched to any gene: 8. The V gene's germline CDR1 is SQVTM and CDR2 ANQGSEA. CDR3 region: CSALGGQGVNEQFF. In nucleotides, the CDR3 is TGCAGCGCCCTGGGGGGACAGGGGGTCAATGAGCAGTTCTTC.

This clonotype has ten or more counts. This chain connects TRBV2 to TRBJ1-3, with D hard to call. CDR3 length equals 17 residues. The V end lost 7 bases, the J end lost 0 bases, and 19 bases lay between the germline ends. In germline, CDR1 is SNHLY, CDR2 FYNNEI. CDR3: CASTTGWRTRSGNTIYF. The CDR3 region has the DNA TGTGCCAGCACAACCGGGTGGCGGACGCGCTCTGGAAACACCATATATTTT.

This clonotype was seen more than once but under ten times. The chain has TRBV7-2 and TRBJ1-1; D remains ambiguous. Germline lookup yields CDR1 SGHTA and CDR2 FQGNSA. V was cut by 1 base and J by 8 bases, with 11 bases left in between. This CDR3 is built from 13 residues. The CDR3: CASSLERVAEAFF. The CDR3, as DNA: TGTGCCAGCAGCTTAGAAAGGGTGGCAGAAGCTTTCTTT.

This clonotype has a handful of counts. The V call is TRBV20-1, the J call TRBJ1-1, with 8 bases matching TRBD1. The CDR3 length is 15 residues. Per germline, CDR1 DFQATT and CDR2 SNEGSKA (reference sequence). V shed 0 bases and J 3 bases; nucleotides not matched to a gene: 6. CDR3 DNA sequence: TGCAGTGCTAGAGATCCCGGACAGGGTTACACTGAAGCTTTCTTT. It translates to CSARDPGQGYTEAFF.